The sequence of this T cell receptor (beta chain) was determined in a study of molecular identifiers for immune sequencing clone quantification (dated by TCRdb to between 2017 and 2018). In the study overall: In a replicate experiment, RNA from around 20,000 or 100,000 naive CD8 T cells was split into five aliquots, four of which were sequenced. CD8 T cells were used in a methods study to benchmark molecular-identifier clustering-based TCR repertoire sequencing (MIDCIRS) and TCR RNA copy counting.

Many counts were recorded for this clonotype. This clone's antigen is unknown. Base qualities are not provided; no much larger clone lies one nucleotide away. Naive CD8 T cell libraries were made from about 20,000 to 1,000,000 sorted cells using 10%, 30% or 50% of purified RNA. Naive CD8 T cells were FACS-sorted as CD8+CD4-CCR7+CD45RA+ on a BD FACSAria II into RLT Plus buffer. To test detection sensitivity, Jurkat RNA equivalent to ten TCR copies was spiked into samples of about 19,000-1,100,000 naive CD8 T cells. Enrichment of CD8 T cells was performed with RosetteSep CD8+ T Cell Enrichment Cocktail and Ficoll-Paque, after which ACK red cell lysis was carried out. The investigation overall reported the following: Naive libraries contained spiked-in Jurkat TCR RNA (more than nine copies' worth), which is not part of the donor repertoire. Even against a background of around 900,000 naive CD8 T cells, spiked-in Jurkat TCR RNA amounting to a single cell's worth was reported to be detectable. Modeling indicated approximately 3.1 TCR RNA copies recovered per cell, compared with about 9.7 by digital PCR, which implies a capture efficiency of around 29%. When barcode sub-clustering was not used, chimeric consensus sequences inflated TCR diversity, with chimeras reaching as high as 47%. Highly expanded clone sizes could be underestimated because identical TCR molecules may share a barcode. In CMV-specific effector cells, clones with more than 20 RNA copies accounted for over 98% of molecules, whereas in naive cells such clones accounted for under 1%.

The protocol used for the library was PCR. Sequencing took place on an Illumina HiSeq 4000. Preparation of bulk TCR libraries followed a previously described approach, with the TCR primers listed in Table S5. Purification of total RNA was performed with the Qiagen AllPrep DNA/RNA kit. Before any analysis, reads coming from multiple sequencing runs of the same library were combined into one pool. Under the source paper's analysis protocol: Reads were retained only if an exact TCR constant sequence was present, and the retained reads were trimmed to 150 nt and grouped according to their 12-nt molecular barcodes. Reads in each barcode group were sub-clustered using a 15% Levenshtein threshold, and a quality-weighted consensus sequence was built for each RNA molecule. Non-functional sequences were excluded, and lower-count sequences lying one edit away from another sequence were also excluded. Based on a fit of two negative binomial distributions, barcode sub-clusters having less than 20% of the maximum read count were discarded. Through fastp at Q25 and MiXCR, TCRdb rebuilt clones from the public reads, retaining in-frame beta chains. Entries that share a CDR3 protein sequence are merged under the most common genes and DNA. V and J calls and clone size were set by TCRdb, not the authors. In all, the sample holds fewer than 75,000 distinct CDR3 sequences, and roughly 17% of those were seen once. The ten largest account for approximately 1.5% of the sample.

The germline V gene (reference sequence) sets CDR1 to DFQATT and CDR2 to SNEGSKA. The CDR3 holds 11 amino acids from the cysteine to the phenylalanine. The DNA shown is the 33-base CDR3, in frame from base 1. V drops 6 bases and J drops 14 bases, leaving 18 bases in between. This receptor was taken from a human donor in good health. Some libraries in this study had Jurkat cell RNA spiked in. The V and J genes are TRBV20-1 and TRBJ2-3; the best D guess is TRBD2, with 6 bases matching. The sequenced material came from naive CD8+ T cells from blood, with Jurkat cell RNA spiked in. Explained via the paper, the cell subset or site label denotes: FACS-sorted CD8+CD4-CCR7+CD45RA+ naive T cells. The DNA sequence reads TGCAGTGCGCGGGAATCTAGAATTCGGTATTTT. Its translation reads: CSARESRIRYF.